The TCR beta chain described here comes from a study of blood T cell repertoires in COVID-19. Across the whole study: Samples came from the United States, Italy and Spain, spanning acute and convalescent COVID-19.

The V and J ends lost 4 bases and 4 bases, in that order; junction bases with no gene match: 10. This CDR3 is 15 amino acids long. Germline-derived CDR1 and CDR2 are LGHDT and YNNKEL (reference sequence). Clones were sequenced by immunoSEQ multiplex PCR, and TCRdb holds only the in-frame ones, with some missing. Of around 300,000 clones detected, around nine tenths appear once; the ten largest clones hold 6% to 7%. The chain uses TRBV3-1 (or the pseudogene TRBV3-2) and TRBJ2-7, with 7 bases matching TRBD1. The sequenced material came from PBMCs or T cells enriched from blood (not recorded which). The TCR comes from a woman between 35 and 50 years old who had recovered from COVID-19. The DNA of the CDR3 is TGTGCCAGCAGCCCCGAAGCTGGGACAGTATACGAGCAGTACTTC. Amino acids: CASSPEAGTVYEQYF.